This is a list of T cell receptor beta chains from one sample in a study of beta chain features in type 1 diabetes. Produced via immunoSEQ multiplex PCR; TCRdb's table is partial and in-frame only. Among roughly 330,000 clones, roughly 14% were seen once, and the ten largest hold about 0.016%. What was sequenced was naive CD4+ T cells from blood. The source is a woman aged 18 to 35 with type 1 diabetes. The CDR3 runs from the conserved cysteine through the conserved F or W. A D gene is named only where the DNA matches it firmly. Rows may omit the clone size; those that give it use once, few, many or a size class.

v_call	clone_size	j_call	d_call	cdr3_aa	cdr3_nt
TRBV6-5	once	TRBJ2-7	TRBD2	CASSYSTSGSSYEQYF	TGTGCCAGCAGTTACTCGACTAGCGGGAGCTCCTACGAGCAGTACTTC
TRBV29-1	.	TRBJ2-1	TRBD2	CSVEERETYNEQFF	TGCAGCGTTGAAGAGCGGGAGACGTACAATGAGCAGTTCTTC
TRBV20-1	few	TRBJ2-2	.	CSAGASGELFF	TGCAGTGCGGGAGCCTCCGGGGAGCTGTTTTTT
TRBV18	.	TRBJ2-1	TRBD1	CASSPPGQSSYNEQFF	TGTGCCAGCTCACCTCCGGGACAGAGCTCCTACAATGAGCAGTTCTTC
TRBV4-3	few	TRBJ2-1	TRBD2	CASSQDLQRDGNEQFF	TGCGCCAGCAGCCAAGATCTCCAGCGGGACGGGAATGAGCAGTTCTTC
TRBV11-3	.	TRBJ2-7	TRBD2	CASSQRDGPYEQYF	TGTGCCAGCAGCCAGCGGGACGGACCTTACGAGCAGTACTTC
TRBV7-2	few	TRBJ1-2	TRBD1	CASSPTGGYGYTF	TGTGCCAGCAGCCCTACAGGGGGCTATGGCTACACCTTC
TRBV27	few	TRBJ1-1	.	CASSRPGLQNTEAFF	TGTGCCAGCAGCCGACCGGGACTTCAGAACACTGAAGCTTTCTTT
TRBV30	.	TRBJ2-1	TRBD2	CAWSGASGGHNEQFF	TGTGCCTGGAGTGGGGCCAGCGGGGGCCACAATGAGCAGTTCTTC
TRBV29-1	few	TRBJ1-1	.	CSVARKSTEAFF	TGCAGCGTCGCCAGGAAATCCACTGAAGCTTTCTTT
TRBV19	.	TRBJ1-1	.	CASSSRWTNTNTEAFF	TGTGCCAGTAGTTCACGATGGACAAATACGAACACTGAAGCTTTCTTT
TRBV7-3	.	TRBJ2-1	.	CASSYDRQNYNEQFF	TGTGCCAGCAGTTACGACAGGCAGAACTACAATGAGCAGTTCTTC
TRBV5-1	.	TRBJ1-1	.	CASSLEAGGVTEAFF	TGCGCCAGCAGCTTGGAGGCGGGAGGGGTCACTGAAGCTTTCTTT
TRBV18	few	TRBJ1-1	.	CASSPLAGLNTEAFF	TGTGCCAGCTCACCACTCGCGGGATTGAACACTGAAGCTTTCTTT
TRBV11-2	few	TRBJ1-5	TRBD1	CASSSGQVNNQPQHF	TGTGCCAGCAGCTCCGGACAGGTCAACAATCAGCCCCAGCATTTT
TRBV7-2	few	TRBJ2-4	.	CASSSPRRDAFQYF	TGTGCCAGCAGTTCACCGAGGAGGGACGCCTTTCAGTACTTC
TRBV5-1	.	TRBJ1-1	.	CASATASGNTEAFF	TGCGCCAGCGCCACAGCTTCCGGGAACACTGAAGCTTTCTTT
TRBV2	.	TRBJ1-3	.	CATTGFSGNTIYF	TGTGCCACCACAGGGTTTTCTGGAAACACCATATATTTT
TRBV29-1	.	TRBJ1-2	.	CSVGQRDGYTF	TGCAGCGTTGGACAACGAGATGGCTACACCTTC
TRBV9	.	TRBJ2-3	TRBD1	CASSAGWTGRTDTQYF	TGTGCCAGCAGCGCCGGATGGACAGGGAGAACAGATACGCAGTATTTT
TRBV19	.	TRBJ2-1	TRBD1	CASSMGQGNEQFF	TGTGCCAGTAGTATGGGACAGGGCAATGAGCAGTTCTTC
TRBV9	.	TRBJ1-1	TRBD1	CASSVSDRGNAFF	TGTGCCAGCAGCGTATCGGACAGGGGGAATGCTTTCTTT
TRBV9	few	TRBJ2-3	.	CASSPGGTLGTDTQYF	TGTGCCAGCAGCCCAGGTGGGACACTCGGCACAGATACGCAGTATTTT
TRBV19	few	TRBJ1-1	.	CASIGRGSTEAFF	TGTGCCAGTATTGGGAGGGGGAGCACTGAAGCTTTCTTT
TRBV5-4	.	TRBJ2-3	.	CASSLVGAAVTDTQYF	TGTGCCAGCAGCTTGGTGGGGGCGGCCGTCACAGATACGCAGTATTTT
TRBV7-9	.	TRBJ2-5	.	CASSLSANGETQYF	TGTGCCAGCAGCTTATCCGCCAACGGAGAGACCCAGTACTTC
TRBV19	.	TRBJ2-1	.	CASSIAGWPYNEQFF	TGTGCCAGTAGTATTGCGGGATGGCCCTACAATGAGCAGTTCTTC
TRBV5-1	.	TRBJ2-5	TRBD2	CASSLDGSGILETQYF	TGCGCCAGCAGCTTGGATGGTAGCGGGATTTTAGAGACCCAGTACTTC
TRBV11-2	.	TRBJ1-1	.	CASGHRNTEAFF	TGTGCCAGCGGGCACAGGAACACTGAAGCTTTCTTT
TRBV7-8	.	TRBJ2-3	.	CASRRQPEWHYTQYF	TGTGCCAGCAGACGACAGCCCGAGTGGCACTATACGCAGTATTTT
TRBV7-9	few	TRBJ2-1	.	CASSLPRLRSGEQFF	TGTGCCAGCAGCTTACCTAGACTTCGTAGTGGTGAGCAGTTCTTC
TRBV7-9	.	TRBJ2-5	TRBD2	CASSLGGTSGGHF	TGTGCCAGCAGCTTAGGGGGGACTAGCGGGGGACACTTC
TRBV7-3	.	TRBJ2-7	TRBD1	CASSLTGQGPYEQYF	TGTGCCAGCAGCTTGACAGGACAGGGCCCCTACGAGCAGTACTTC
TRBV30	few	TRBJ2-4	.	CAWSVRSQAKNIQYF	TGTGCCTGGAGTGTACGGTCTCAAGCCAAAAACATTCAGTACTTC
TRBV5-1	few	TRBJ2-1	TRBD2	CASSLLAGGNEQFF	TGCGCCAGCAGCCTACTAGCGGGAGGTAATGAGCAGTTCTTC
TRBV5-1	.	TRBJ1-2	.	CASSHQRLGGYTF	TGCGCCAGCAGCCATCAGCGGCTCGGGGGCTACACCTTC
TRBV5-6	.	TRBJ1-2	TRBD1	CASSPGTGKLNGYTF	TGTGCCAGCAGCCCCGGGACAGGGAAGTTAAATGGCTACACCTTC
TRBV6-6	few	TRBJ2-6	.	CASSYAGAGANVLTF	TGTGCCAGCAGTTACGCGGGGGCCGGGGCCAACGTCCTGACTTTC
TRBV7-2	few	TRBJ2-3	.	CASSLQGFSTDTQYF	TGTGCCAGCAGCCTACAGGGTTTCAGCACAGATACGCAGTATTTT
TRBV30	few	TRBJ1-1	.	CAWSVRLLRNTEAFF	TGTGCCTGGAGTGTACGTCTCCTAAGGAACACTGAAGCTTTCTTT
TRBV27	.	TRBJ1-5	.	CASRPYRTGNQPQHF	TGTGCCAGCAGACCCTACAGGACGGGTAATCAGCCCCAGCATTTT
TRBV7-3	.	TRBJ2-3	.	CASRESDTQYF	TGTGCCAGCAGGGAGTCAGATACGCAGTATTTT
TRBV28	.	TRBJ2-7	TRBD1	CASSAPGQGSYEQYF	TGTGCCAGCAGTGCCCCGGGACAGGGATCCTACGAGCAGTACTTC
TRBV18	.	TRBJ1-1	.	CASSAPSQGTNTEAFF	TGTGCCAGCTCAGCCCCTTCACAGGGAACGAACACTGAAGCTTTCTTT
TRBV29-1	many	TRBJ2-7	.	CSVGTAYEQYF	TGCAGCGTTGGGACAGCCTACGAGCAGTACTTC
TRBV2	few	TRBJ1-1	.	CASSERLPGAAEAFF	TGTGCCAGCAGTGAACGTCTCCCAGGGGCGGCGGAAGCTTTCTTT
TRBV13	.	TRBJ2-7	.	CASSPMVRLGGPYEQYF	TGTGCCAGCAGCCCCATGGTCCGGTTGGGCGGGCCCTACGAGCAGTACTTC
TRBV19	few	TRBJ2-3	TRBD2	CASSPGTSGRGTQYF	TGTGCCAGTAGTCCCGGGACTAGCGGGAGGGGAACGCAGTATTTT
TRBV11-2	.	TRBJ1-1	TRBD1	CASSSRQGDTEAFF	TGTGCCAGCAGTTCTCGACAGGGGGACACTGAAGCTTTCTTT
TRBV7-9	few	TRBJ2-3	.	CASSPRRAFPSTDTQYF	TGTGCCAGCAGCCCTCGCAGGGCATTCCCTAGCACAGATACGCAGTATTTT
TRBV2	.	TRBJ1-1	.	CASSPQVWAFF	TGTGCCAGCAGTCCACAGGTATGGGCTTTCTTT